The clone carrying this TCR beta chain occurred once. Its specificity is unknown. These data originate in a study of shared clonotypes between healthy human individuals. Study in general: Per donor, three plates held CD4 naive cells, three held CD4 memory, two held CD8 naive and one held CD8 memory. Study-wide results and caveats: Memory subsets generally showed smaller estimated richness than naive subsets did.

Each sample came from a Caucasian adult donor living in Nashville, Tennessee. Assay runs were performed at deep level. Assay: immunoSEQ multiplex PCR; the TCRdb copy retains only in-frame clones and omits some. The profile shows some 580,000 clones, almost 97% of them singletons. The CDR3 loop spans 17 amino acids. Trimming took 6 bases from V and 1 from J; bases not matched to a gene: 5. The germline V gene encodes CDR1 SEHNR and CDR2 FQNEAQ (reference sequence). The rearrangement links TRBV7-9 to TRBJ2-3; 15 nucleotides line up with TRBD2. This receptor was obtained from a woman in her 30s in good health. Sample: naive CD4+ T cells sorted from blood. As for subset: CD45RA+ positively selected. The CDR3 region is CASSWTSGRAGTDTQYF. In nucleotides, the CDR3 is TGTGCCAGCAGTTGGACTAGCGGGAGGGCCGGCACAGATACGCAGTATTTT.